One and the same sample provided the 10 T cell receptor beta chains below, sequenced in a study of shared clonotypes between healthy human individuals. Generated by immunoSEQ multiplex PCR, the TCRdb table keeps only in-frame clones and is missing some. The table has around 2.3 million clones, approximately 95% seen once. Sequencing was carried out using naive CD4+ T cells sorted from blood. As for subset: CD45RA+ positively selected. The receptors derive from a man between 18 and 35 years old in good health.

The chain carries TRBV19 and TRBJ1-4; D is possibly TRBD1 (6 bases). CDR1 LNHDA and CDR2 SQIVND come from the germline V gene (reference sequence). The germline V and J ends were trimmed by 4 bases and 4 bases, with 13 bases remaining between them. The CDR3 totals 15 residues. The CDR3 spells CASSTSTGLNEKLFF. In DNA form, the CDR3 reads TGTGCCAGTAGTACCTCGACAGGCCTTAATGAAAAACTGTTTTTT. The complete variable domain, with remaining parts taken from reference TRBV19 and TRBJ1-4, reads DGGITQSPKYLFRKEGQNVTLSCEQNLNHDAMYWYRQDPGQGLRLIYYSQIVNDFQKGDIAEGYSVSREKKESFPLTVTSAQKNPTAFYLCASSTSTGLNEKLFFGSGTQLSVL.

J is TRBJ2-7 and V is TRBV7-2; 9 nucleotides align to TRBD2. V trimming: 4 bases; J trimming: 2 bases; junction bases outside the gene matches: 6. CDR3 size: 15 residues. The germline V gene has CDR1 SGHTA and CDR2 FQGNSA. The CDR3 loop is CASSSSTSGPYEQYF. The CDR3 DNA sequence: TGTGCCAGCAGCTCTTCCACTAGCGGGCCCTACGAGCAGTACTTC.

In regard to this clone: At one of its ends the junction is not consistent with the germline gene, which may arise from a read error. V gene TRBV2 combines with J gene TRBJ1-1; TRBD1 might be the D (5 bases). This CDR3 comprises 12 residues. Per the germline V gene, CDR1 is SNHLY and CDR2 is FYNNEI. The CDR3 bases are TGTGTCAGCTCAGGGACGAACACTGAAGCTTTCTTT. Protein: CVSSGTNTEAFF.

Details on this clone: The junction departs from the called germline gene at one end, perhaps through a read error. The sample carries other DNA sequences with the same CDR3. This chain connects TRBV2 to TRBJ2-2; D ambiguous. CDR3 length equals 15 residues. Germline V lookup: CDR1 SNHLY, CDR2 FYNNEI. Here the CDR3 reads CASSEGPTNTGELFF. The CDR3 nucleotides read TGTGCCAGCAGCGAAGGACCTACGAACACCGGGGAGCTGTTTTTT.

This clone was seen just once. CDR3 nucleotide sequence: TGTGCCAGTTCCTTTAGCGGGAGCCGATTCTACAATGAGCAGTTCTTC. Translation: CASSFSGSRFYNEQFF. The J gene is TRBJ2-1, the V gene TRBV2; 9 bases line up with TRBD2. The CDR3 has 16 amino acids. Germline values: CDR1 SNHLY, CDR2 FYNNEI. Trimming took 9 bases from V and 3 from J; bases not matched to a gene: 12.

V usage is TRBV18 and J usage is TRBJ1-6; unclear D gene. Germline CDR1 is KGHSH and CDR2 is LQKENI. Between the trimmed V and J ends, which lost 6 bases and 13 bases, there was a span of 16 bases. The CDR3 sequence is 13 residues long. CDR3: CASSPSGGGPLHF. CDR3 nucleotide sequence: TGTGCCAGCTCCCCTTCCGGTGGCGGGCCCCTCCACTTT. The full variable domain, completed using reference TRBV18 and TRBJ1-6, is NAGVMQNPRHLVRRRGQEARLRCSPMKGHSHVYWYRQLPEEGLKFMVYLQKENIIDESGMPKERFSAEFPKEGPSILRIQQVVRGDSAAYFCASSPSGGGPLHFGNGTRLTVT.

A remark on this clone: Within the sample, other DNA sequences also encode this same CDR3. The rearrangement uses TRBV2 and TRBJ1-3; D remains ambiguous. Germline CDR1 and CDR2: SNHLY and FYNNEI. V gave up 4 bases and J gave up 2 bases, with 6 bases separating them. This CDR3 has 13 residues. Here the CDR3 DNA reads TGTGCCAGCAGTGTGGGCGCTGGAAACACCATATATTTT. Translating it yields CASSVGAGNTIYF.

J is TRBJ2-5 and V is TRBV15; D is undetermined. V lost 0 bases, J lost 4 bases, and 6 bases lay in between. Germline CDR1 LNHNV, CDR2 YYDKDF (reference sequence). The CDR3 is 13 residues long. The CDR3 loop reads CATSREFRETQYF. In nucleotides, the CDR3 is TGTGCCACCAGCAGAGAATTCCGAGAGACCCAGTACTTC.

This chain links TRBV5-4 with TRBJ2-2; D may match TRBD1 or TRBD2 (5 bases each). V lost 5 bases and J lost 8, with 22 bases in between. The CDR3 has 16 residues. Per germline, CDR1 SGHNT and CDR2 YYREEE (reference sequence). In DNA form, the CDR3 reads TGTGCCAGCAGTCCACCGGGACGGCTTGGGTCGGGGGAGCTGTTTTTT. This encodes CASSPPGRLGSGELFF.

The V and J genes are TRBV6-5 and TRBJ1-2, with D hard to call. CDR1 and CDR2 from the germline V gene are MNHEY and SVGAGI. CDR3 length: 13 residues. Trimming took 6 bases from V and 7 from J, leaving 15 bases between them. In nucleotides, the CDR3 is TGTGCCAGCAGAAGACTCGGCGCGACTGGCTACACCTTC. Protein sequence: CASRRLGATGYTF.